The clone carrying this TCR beta chain was observed once. Its matching antigen is unknown. Trimming pared 0 bases from V and 4 bases from J, leaving 5 bases between. CDR3 length: 12 residues. Germline CDR1 and CDR2: GTSNPN and SVGIG (reference sequence). The data originate from a study of cytomegalovirus exposure and HLA in healthy donors. A multiplex PCR was run with 60 Vbeta primers and 13 Jbeta primers. Sequencing was performed with immunoSEQ multiplex PCR; in TCRdb, only in-frame clones are kept and a portion is missing. The sample contains roughly 120,000 clones, 15% to 17% of which appear only once. Points from the study as a whole: V- and J-gene trimming in TCR beta was tied to a missense DCLRE1C variant by an analysis performed later.

The rearrangement joins TRBV30 to TRBJ2-3; D ambiguous. This sequence originates from a woman younger than 30 in good health and CMV-seronegative. Sequenced material: PBMCs. The CDR3 DNA reads TGTGCCTGGAGTGTACTGGCAGATACGCAGTATTTT. Amino acid sequence: CAWSVLADTQYF.